This T cell receptor beta chain came from a study of T-cell memory formation after mild COVID-19. General study findings and limits: The main location of contracting CD4+ clones was CM and EM, and that of contracting CD8+ clones was EMRA.

This clonotype has only a few counts. Its target is not known. The 5'RACE method, run with constant-segment primers, produced TCR alpha and TCR beta cDNA libraries (carrying sample barcodes and UMIs). TCRdb reprocessed the 5' RACE reads via MiXCR and lists one record per CDR3 protein. The top ten clones hold around 13% of a sample with approximately 410,000 distinct CDR3 sequences, less than 25% of them seen once. This receptor was taken from an adult woman who had mild COVID-19 (a few samples of this study predate the infection). Cell type and time point are not known. Sequencing used PBMCs or a T cell subset sorted from them (not recorded which).

This CDR3 reads CASSPPGQNYGYTF. CDR3 DNA: TGTGCCAGCTCACCACCGGGGCAGAACTATGGCTACACCTTC. The chain recombines TRBV18 with TRBJ1-2, with D possibly being TRBD1 (5 bases). V lost 0 bases and J lost 2, with 7 bases in between. Germline CDR1 is KGHSH and CDR2 is LQKENI. The CDR3 is 14 residues long.